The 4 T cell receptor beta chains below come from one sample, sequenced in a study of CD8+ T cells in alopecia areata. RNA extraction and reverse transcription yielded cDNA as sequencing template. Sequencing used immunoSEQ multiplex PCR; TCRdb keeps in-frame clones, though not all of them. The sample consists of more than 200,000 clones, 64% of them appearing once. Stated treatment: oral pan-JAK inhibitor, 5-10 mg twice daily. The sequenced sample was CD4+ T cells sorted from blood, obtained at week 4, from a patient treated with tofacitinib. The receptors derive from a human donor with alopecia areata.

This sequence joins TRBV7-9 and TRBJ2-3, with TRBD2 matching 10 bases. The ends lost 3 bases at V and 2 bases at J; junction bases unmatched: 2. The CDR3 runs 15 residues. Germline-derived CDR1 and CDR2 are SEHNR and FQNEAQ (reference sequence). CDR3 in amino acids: CASSFGLAATDTQYF. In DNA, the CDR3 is TGTGCCAGCAGCTTTGGACTAGCGGCCACAGATACGCAGTATTTT. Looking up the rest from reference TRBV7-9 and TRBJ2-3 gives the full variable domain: DTGVSQNPRHKITKRGQNVTFRCDPISEHNRLYWYRQTLGQGPEFLTYFQNEAQLEKSRLLSDRFSAERPKGSFSTLEIQRTEQGDSAMYLCASSFGLAATDTQYFGPGTRLTVL.

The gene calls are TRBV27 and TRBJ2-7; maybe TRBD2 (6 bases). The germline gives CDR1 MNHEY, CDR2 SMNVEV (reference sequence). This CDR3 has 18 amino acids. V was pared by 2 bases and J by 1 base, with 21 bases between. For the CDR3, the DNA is TGTGCCAGCAGTTTACTTTGGGGGGACCAGGGACGATCCTACGAGCAGTACTTC. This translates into CASSLLWGDQGRSYEQYF.

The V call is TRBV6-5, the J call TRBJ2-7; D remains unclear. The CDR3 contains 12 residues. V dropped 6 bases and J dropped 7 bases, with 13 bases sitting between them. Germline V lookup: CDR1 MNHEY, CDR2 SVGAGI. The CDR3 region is CASRSGGWEQYF. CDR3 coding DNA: TGTGCCAGCAGATCGGGTGGGTGGGAGCAGTACTTC.

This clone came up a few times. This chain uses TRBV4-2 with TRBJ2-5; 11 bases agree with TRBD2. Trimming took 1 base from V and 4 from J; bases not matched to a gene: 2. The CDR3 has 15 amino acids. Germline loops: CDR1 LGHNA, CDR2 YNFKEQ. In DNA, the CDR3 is TGTGCCAGCAGCCAAGCCGGGACTAGCGGAGAGACCCAGTACTTC. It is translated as CASSQAGTSGETQYF.